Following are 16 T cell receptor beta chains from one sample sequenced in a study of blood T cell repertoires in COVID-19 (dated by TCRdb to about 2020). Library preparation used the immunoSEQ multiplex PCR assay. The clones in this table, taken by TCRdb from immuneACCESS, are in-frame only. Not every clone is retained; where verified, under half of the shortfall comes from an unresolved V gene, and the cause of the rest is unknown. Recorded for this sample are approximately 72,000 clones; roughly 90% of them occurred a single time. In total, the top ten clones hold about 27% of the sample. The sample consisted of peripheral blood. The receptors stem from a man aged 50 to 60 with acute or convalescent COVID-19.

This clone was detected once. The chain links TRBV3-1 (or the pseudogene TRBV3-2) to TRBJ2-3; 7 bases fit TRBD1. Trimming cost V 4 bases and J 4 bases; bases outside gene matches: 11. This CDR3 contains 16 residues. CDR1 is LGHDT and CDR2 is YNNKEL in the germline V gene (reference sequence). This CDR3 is CASSPQDRLRADTQYF. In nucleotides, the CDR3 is TGTGCCAGCAGCCCCCAGGACAGGTTGAGGGCAGATACGCAGTATTTT.

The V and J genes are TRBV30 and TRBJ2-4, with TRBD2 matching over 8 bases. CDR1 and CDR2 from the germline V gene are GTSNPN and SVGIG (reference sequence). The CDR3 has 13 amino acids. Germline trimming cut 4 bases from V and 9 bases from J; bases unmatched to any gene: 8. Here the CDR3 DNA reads TGTGCCTGGACCGTCGGGGGGGTAGGCATTCAGTACTTC. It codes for CAWTVGGVGIQYF.

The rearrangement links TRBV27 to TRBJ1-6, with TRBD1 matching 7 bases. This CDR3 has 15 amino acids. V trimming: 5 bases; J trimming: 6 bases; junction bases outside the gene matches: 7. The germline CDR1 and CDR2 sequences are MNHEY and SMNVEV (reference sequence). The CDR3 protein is CASSELGQINSPLHF. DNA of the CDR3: TGTGCCAGCAGTGAATTGGGACAGATTAATTCACCCCTCCACTTT.

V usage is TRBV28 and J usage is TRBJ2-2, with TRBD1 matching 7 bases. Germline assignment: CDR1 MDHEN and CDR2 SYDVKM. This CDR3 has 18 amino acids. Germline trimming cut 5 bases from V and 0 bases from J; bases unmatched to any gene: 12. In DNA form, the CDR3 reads TGTGCCAGCAGTGGCGGCACAGGGGATCCGGCGAACACCGGGGAGCTGTTTTTT. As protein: CASSGGTGDPANTGELFF.

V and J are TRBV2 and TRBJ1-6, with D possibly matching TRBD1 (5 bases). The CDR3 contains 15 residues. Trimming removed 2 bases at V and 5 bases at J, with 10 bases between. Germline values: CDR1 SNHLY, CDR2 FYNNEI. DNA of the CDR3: TGTGCCAGCAGTGAAAGGGGTGTGGATAATTCACCCCTCCACTTT. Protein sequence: CASSERGVDNSPLHF.

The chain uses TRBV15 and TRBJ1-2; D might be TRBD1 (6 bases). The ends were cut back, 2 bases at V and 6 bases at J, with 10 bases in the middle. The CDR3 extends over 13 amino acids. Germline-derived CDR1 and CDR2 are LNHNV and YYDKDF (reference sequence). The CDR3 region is CATSRNSGDGYTF. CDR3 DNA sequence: TGTGCCACCAGCAGAAACTCAGGGGATGGCTACACCTTC.

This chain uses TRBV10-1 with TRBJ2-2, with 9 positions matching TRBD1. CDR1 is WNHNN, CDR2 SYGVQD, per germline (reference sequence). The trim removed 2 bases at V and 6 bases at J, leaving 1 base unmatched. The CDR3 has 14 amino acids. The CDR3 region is CASSEGQGSGELFF. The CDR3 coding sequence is TGCGCCAGCAGTGAGGGACAGGGGTCCGGGGAGCTGTTTTTT.

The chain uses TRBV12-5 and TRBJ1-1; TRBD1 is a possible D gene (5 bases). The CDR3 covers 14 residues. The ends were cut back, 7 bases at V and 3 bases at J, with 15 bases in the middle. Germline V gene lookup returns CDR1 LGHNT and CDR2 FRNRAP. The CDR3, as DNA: TGTGCTAGTGACTTCAGGGTTTGGGACACTGAAGCTTTCTTT. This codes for CASDFRVWDTEAFF.

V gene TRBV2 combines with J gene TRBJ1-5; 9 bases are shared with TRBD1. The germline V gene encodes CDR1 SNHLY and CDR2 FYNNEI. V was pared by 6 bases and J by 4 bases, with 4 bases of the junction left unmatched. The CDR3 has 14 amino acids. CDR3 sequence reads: CASSLGTGNQPQHF. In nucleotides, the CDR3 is TGTGCCAGCAGCTTGGGGACAGGGAATCAGCCCCAGCATTTT.

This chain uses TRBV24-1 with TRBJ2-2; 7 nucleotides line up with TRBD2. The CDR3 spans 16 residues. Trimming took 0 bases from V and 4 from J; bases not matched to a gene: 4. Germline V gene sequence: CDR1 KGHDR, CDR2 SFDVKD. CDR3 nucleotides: TGTGCCACCAGTGATTTGCGGGGGGACGGCACCGGGGAGCTGTTTTTT. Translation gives CATSDLRGDGTGELFF.

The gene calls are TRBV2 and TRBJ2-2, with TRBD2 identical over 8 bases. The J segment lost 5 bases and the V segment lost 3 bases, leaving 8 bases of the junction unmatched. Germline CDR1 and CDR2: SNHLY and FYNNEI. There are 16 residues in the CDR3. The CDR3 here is CASSDGGAPWTGELFF. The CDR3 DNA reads TGTGCCAGCAGTGACGGGGGGGCTCCCTGGACCGGGGAGCTGTTTTTT.

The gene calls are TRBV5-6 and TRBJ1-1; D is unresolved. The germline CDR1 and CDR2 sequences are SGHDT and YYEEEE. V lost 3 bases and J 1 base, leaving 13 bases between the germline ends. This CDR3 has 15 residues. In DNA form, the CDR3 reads TGTGCCAGCAGCTCGTCGGGGTGGGAGAACACTGAAGCTTTCTTT. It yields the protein CASSSSGWENTEAFF. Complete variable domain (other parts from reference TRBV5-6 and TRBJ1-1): DAGVTQSPTHLIKTRGQQVTLRCSPKSGHDTVSWYQQALGQGPQFIFQYYEEEERQRGNFPDRFSGHQFPNYSSELNVNALLLGDSALYLCASSSSGWENTEAFFGQGTRLTVV.

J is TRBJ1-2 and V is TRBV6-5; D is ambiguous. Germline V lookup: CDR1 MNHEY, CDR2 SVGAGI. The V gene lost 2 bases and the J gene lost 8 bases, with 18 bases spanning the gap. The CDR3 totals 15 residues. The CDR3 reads CASSYLSPSDSGYTF. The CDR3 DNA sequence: TGTGCCAGCAGTTACCTTAGTCCTAGCGATTCGGGCTACACCTTC.

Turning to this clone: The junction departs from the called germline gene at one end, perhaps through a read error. CDR3 nucleotide sequence: TGTGCCAGCAGTGTTACTCTTTATGGTTACACCTTC. Its translation: CASSVTLYGYTF. The gene calls are TRBV2 and TRBJ1-2; D call uncertain. Germline CDR1 is SNHLY and CDR2 is FYNNEI. CDR3 size: 12 residues.

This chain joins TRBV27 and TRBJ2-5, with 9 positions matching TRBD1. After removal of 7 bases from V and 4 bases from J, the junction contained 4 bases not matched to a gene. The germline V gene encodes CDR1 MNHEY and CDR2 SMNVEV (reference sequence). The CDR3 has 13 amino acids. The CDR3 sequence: CASKIQGAETQYF. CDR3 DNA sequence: TGTGCCAGCAAGATACAGGGGGCAGAGACCCAGTACTTC.

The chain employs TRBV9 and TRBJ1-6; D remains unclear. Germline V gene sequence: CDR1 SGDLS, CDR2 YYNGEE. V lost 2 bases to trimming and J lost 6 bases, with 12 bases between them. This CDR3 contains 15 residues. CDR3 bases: TGTGCCAGCAGCGTTTCGGCGGGCACTAATTCACCCCTCCACTTT. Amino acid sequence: CASSVSAGTNSPLHF.